The present entry profiles one T cell receptor (beta chain) with its context. The V gene's germline CDR1 is MNHEY and CDR2 SVGAGI. The V gene lost 7 bases and the J gene lost 3 bases, with 12 bases spanning the gap. This CDR3 has 14 residues. The entry originates in a study of blood T cell repertoires in COVID-19. Study-wide background: Whether acute or convalescent, the COVID-19 samples came from the United States, Italy and Spain. Nucleic acid was either cDNA or gDNA, and it came from T cells, B-cell-depleted T cells, or PBMCs.

Per the study methods: Nucleated cell number was recorded as an estimate derived from reference gene primer amplification. TCRdb's table, derived via immunoSEQ multiplex PCR, lists solely in-frame clones and lacks some. That table supplies the V and J calls and clone size; D and trimming were determined from the DNA. The repertoire holds 40,000 to 50,000 clones, with approximately 90% as singletons. The sequenced material came from peripheral blood. This TCR was recovered from a human donor in a cohort sampled during active COVID-19. This rearrangement joins TRBV6-5 to TRBJ2-2, with a possible D match to TRBD1 (6 bases). CDR3 DNA: TGTGCCAGCATGGGGGCGCGTGACACCGGGGAGCTGTTTTTT. Protein sequence: CASMGARDTGELFF.